The sequence of this T cell receptor beta chain was determined in a study of vaccination and CD4 T cells after COVID-19. As regards this clonotype: Its matching antigen is unknown.

The CDR3 totals 14 residues. Germline loops: CDR1 SNHLY, CDR2 FYNNEI. With 7 bases removed from V and 3 bases from J, the gap between germline ends came to 14 bases. The treatment was: roughly 10-day PBMC culture with coronavirus spike peptide pools or control peptides (ViraFEST assay). Sequencing of the DNA from cultured CD4+ T cells was carried out with the Oncomine TCR Beta short-read assay. TCRdb reprocessed the PCR reads with MiXCR, giving one entry per CDR3 protein. This table holds 15,000 to 20,000 distinct CDR3 sequences, around 58% found once. The sequenced sample consisted of CD4+ T cells from blood, cultured in vitro. This chain joins TRBV2 and TRBJ2-3, with D tentatively TRBD1 or TRBD2 (5 bases each). This TCR came from a human donor who had recovered from COVID-19. Here the CDR3 reads CASNDGAGTDTQYF. The DNA for the CDR3 is TGTGCCAGCAATGACGGGGCAGGGACAGATACGCAGTATTTT.